This entry concerns a single T cell receptor (beta chain). Its specificity is not known. Donors came from a validation cohort of some 130 subjects, distinct from the first 666-subject cohort. The data belong to a study of cytomegalovirus exposure and HLA in healthy donors. Here immunoSEQ multiplex PCR was the method, and the copy in TCRdb shows in-frame clones only, minus some. The sample shows tens of thousands of clones, approximately 96% of them seen only once. Whole-study results and caveats: Rarity characterized most TCR sequences, yet some public TCRs appeared in many donors. The authors enumerated roughly 180 TCR beta chains as linked to cytomegalovirus. Cytomegalovirus status was reportedly diagnosed by the classifier with high specificity and sensitivity.

The sequencing input was PBMCs. The source is a young woman in good health and CMV-seropositive.

This CDR3 reads CASSLYYPGTSGKGANEQFF. The CDR3 coding sequence is TGTGCCAGCAGTTTATATTACCCTGGGACTAGCGGGAAGGGAGCGAATGAGCAGTTCTTC. The V and J genes are TRBV27 and TRBJ2-1; 13 nucleotides match TRBD2. The trim removed 1 base at V and 7 bases at J, leaving 16 bases unmatched. In germline, CDR1 is MNHEY, CDR2 SMNVEV (reference sequence). CDR3 length: 20 residues.